Below, 30 T cell receptor beta chains from the same sample are listed, as sequenced in a study of blood T cell repertoires in COVID-19. Only in-frame clones appear in the TCRdb table, and some are missing; sequencing was by immunoSEQ multiplex PCR. Seen here are 200,000 to 300,000 clones, 84% observed once, and the top ten hold 4.2%. Sequenced input: peripheral blood. The receptors were gathered from a man aged 60-69 years with acute or convalescent COVID-19.

This clone came up a few times. The chain has TRBV5-1 and TRBJ1-1; 9 nucleotides line up with TRBD1. Trimming at V came to 0 bases and at J to 5 bases, leaving 2 bases not matched to a gene. The CDR3 has 14 residues. Germline lookup yields CDR1 SGHRS and CDR2 YFSETQ. In DNA, the CDR3 is TGCGCCAGCAGCTTGGGGGACAGGGATACTGAAGCTTTCTTT. It translates to CASSLGDRDTEAFF.

The chain recombines TRBV6-5 with TRBJ1-5; 7 bases agree with TRBD1. The CDR3 contains 13 residues. V was pared by 7 bases and J by 6 bases, with 6 bases of the junction left unmatched. The germline gives CDR1 MNHEY, CDR2 SVGAGI. CDR3 residues: CASTQGVSQPQHF. The CDR3 nucleotides read TGTGCCAGCACCCAGGGGGTCAGTCAGCCCCAGCATTTT.

The chain uses TRBV6-5 and TRBJ1-2; no reliable D call. This CDR3 contains 15 residues. The V gene's germline CDR1 is MNHEY and CDR2 SVGAGI. V was shortened by 6 bases and J by 5 bases, with 19 bases between the two germline ends. The CDR3, as DNA: TGTGCCAGCAGCCCGTTTGTGAGGGCCGGGTATGGCTACACCTTC. Its protein is CASSPFVRAGYGYTF.

This clone was counted a few times. The V and J genes are TRBV6-2 or TRBV6-3 and TRBJ2-3; 7 bases are shared with TRBD1. Germline assignment: CDR1 MNHEY and CDR2 SVGEGT. The CDR3 is made up of 16 amino acids. V lost 5 bases to trimming and J lost 6 bases; unmatched junction nucleotides: 14. CDR3 coding DNA: TGTGCCAGCAGTCGCGGCAGGACAGGCGTCGGGGATACGCAGTATTTT. This codes for CASSRGRTGVGDTQYF.

The chain is built from TRBV9 and TRBJ2-1; TRBD2 matches 9 bases. The germline V gene has CDR1 SGDLS and CDR2 YYNGEE. The CDR3 loop spans 15 amino acids. J lost 7 bases, V lost 3 bases, and 8 bases had no gene match. CDR3 amino acids: CASSASGNAGNEQFF. The CDR3 nucleotides are TGTGCCAGCAGCGCTAGCGGGAACGCAGGAAATGAGCAGTTCTTC.

The chain couples TRBV4-1 to TRBJ1-2; perhaps TRBD1 as D (5 bases). CDR3 length equals 14 residues. Germline CDR1 MGHRA, CDR2 YSYEKL. Trimming removed 4 bases from V and 4 bases from J, with 13 bases in between. The CDR3 region has the DNA TGCGCCAGCAGCCCACTTCAGGGTGGCTATGGCTACACCTTC. Translation gives CASSPLQGGYGYTF.

The chain combines TRBV5-6 with TRBJ1-5; perhaps TRBD1 as D (5 bases). CDR3 length: 14 amino acids. The V end was cut by 4 bases, the J end by 10 bases, with 18 bases between. The germline V gene encodes CDR1 SGHDT and CDR2 YYEEEE. The CDR3 loop is CASSRRDFPIPQHF. The CDR3 DNA reads as TGTGCCAGCAGCCGCCGGGACTTCCCGATCCCCCAGCATTTT. Filled out from reference TRBV5-6 and TRBJ1-5, the complete variable domain reads DAGVTQSPTHLIKTRGQQVTLRCSPKSGHDTVSWYQQALGQGPQFIFQYYEEEERQRGNFPDRFSGHQFPNYSSELNVNALLLGDSALYLCASSRRDFPIPQHFGDGTRLSIL.

This clone was detected once. The rearrangement links TRBV3-1 (or the pseudogene TRBV3-2) to TRBJ2-7, with D possibly TRBD2 on 7 matching bases. Trimming pared 4 bases from V and 2 bases from J, leaving 12 bases between. Per the germline V gene, CDR1 is LGHDT and CDR2 is YNNKEL (reference sequence). This CDR3 has 14 residues. For the CDR3, the DNA is TGTGCCAGCAGCCTCACGGGGGGCACCTACGAGCAGTACTTC. Residues: CASSLTGGTYEQYF.

This clone was seen only a few times. The chain couples TRBV5-1 to TRBJ2-5; D unresolved. V lost 4 bases and J lost 5, with 12 bases in between. Germline CDR1 and CDR2: SGHRS and YFSETQ. The CDR3 spans 13 residues. In nucleotides, the CDR3 is TGCGCCAGCAGCCGAGACTGGCGCGAGACCCAGTACTTC. Encoded protein: CASSRDWRETQYF. The variable domain in full, with the rest retrieved from reference TRBV5-1 and TRBJ2-5, is KAGVTQTPRYLIKTRGQQVTLSCSPISGHRSVSWYQQTPGQGLQFLFEYFSETQRNKGNFPGRFSGRQFSNSRSEMNVSTLELGDSALYLCASSRDWRETQYFGPGTRLLVL.

This chain uses TRBV28 with TRBJ2-4, with 7 bases matching TRBD1. Germline CDR1 and CDR2: MDHEN and SYDVKM. CDR3 length: 15 residues. The V segment lost 5 bases and the J segment 1 base; nucleotides outside the gene matches: 5. CDR3 sequence (DNA): TGTGCCAGCAGTGTACAGGGGTGGGCCAAAAACATTCAGTACTTC. This encodes CASSVQGWAKNIQYF.

This CDR3 reads CASSQAGGRSTGELFF. The CDR3 DNA reads as TGTGCCAGCAGCCAAGCCGGAGGGCGCAGCACCGGGGAGCTGTTTTTT. The V call is TRBV3-1 (or the pseudogene TRBV3-2), the J call TRBJ2-2; D is perhaps TRBD2 (6 bases). CDR1 is LGHDT and CDR2 is YNNKEL in the germline V gene (reference sequence). This CDR3 contains 16 residues. The ends were cut back, 1 base at V and 4 bases at J, with 13 bases in the middle.

The chain links TRBV19 to TRBJ1-3, with D maybe TRBD1 (5 bases). There are 14 residues in the CDR3. CDR1 LNHDA and CDR2 SQIVND come from the germline V gene (reference sequence). V was clipped by 4 bases and J by 5 bases, with 12 bases between them. The CDR3 DNA sequence: TGTGCCAGTAGTACGCCGGGACTCAGAAACACCATATATTTT. Amino acid sequence: CASSTPGLRNTIYF. Variable domain in full (rest from reference TRBV19 and TRBJ1-3): DGGITQSPKYLFRKEGQNVTLSCEQNLNHDAMYWYRQDPGQGLRLIYYSQIVNDFQKGDIAEGYSVSREKKESFPLTVTSAQKNPTAFYLCASSTPGLRNTIYFGEGSWLTVV.

The rearrangement links TRBV7-2 to TRBJ2-1, with 9 bases fitting TRBD1. CDR3 length: 15 residues. V shed 3 bases, J shed 4 bases, and the junction held 4 bases outside the gene matches. Germline V gene data show CDR1 as SGHTA and CDR2 as FQGNSA. In DNA form, the CDR3 reads TGTGCCAGCAGCTTTTTCGGGACAGGGTACAATGAGCAGTTCTTC. Protein: CASSFFGTGYNEQFF.

This clone appeared once. The chain recombines TRBV29-1 with TRBJ2-3; TRBD2 agrees at 7 bases. The V gene's germline CDR1 is SQVTM and CDR2 ANQGSEA. V shed 4 bases and J 3 bases; nucleotides not matched to a gene: 4. This CDR3 has 13 amino acids. The CDR3 DNA is TGCAGCGTTGCACTAGCGATTACAGATACGCAGTATTTT. This gives the protein CSVALAITDTQYF.

This chain joins TRBV11-2 and TRBJ2-2; D is unresolved. The CDR3 covers 15 residues. The germline V gene encodes CDR1 SGHAT and CDR2 FQNNGV. Trimming pared 5 bases from V and 2 bases from J, leaving 12 bases between. CDR3 residues: CASSRTITNTGELFF. CDR3 DNA: TGTGCCAGCAGCCGAACTATCACCAACACCGGGGAGCTGTTTTTT.

V is TRBV7-3 and J is TRBJ2-2, with 8 positions matching TRBD2. The germline V gene encodes CDR1 SGHTA and CDR2 FQGTGA. CDR3 size: 14 residues. V dropped 5 bases and J dropped 7; count of bases not matched to a gene: 6. CDR3 sequence: CASSPGLVFGELFF. The CDR3 DNA reads TGTGCCAGCAGCCCGGGACTAGTATTCGGGGAGCTGTTTTTT.

This clone came up a few times. The chain joins TRBV2 to TRBJ1-1; 7 positions match TRBD1. V was pared by 8 bases and J by 1 base, with 4 bases of the junction left unmatched. The CDR3 has 13 residues. CDR1 and CDR2 (germline): SNHLY, FYNNEI. CDR3 nucleotide sequence: TGTGCCAGCCAAGACAGGGAGAACACTGAAGCTTTCTTT. It encodes CASQDRENTEAFF.

This chain links TRBV7-9 with TRBJ1-1; D not resolved. Trimming took off 3 bases at V and 0 bases at J, with 8 bases between the two ends. The germline V gene encodes CDR1 SEHNR and CDR2 FQNEAQ (reference sequence). The CDR3 extends over 14 amino acids. The CDR3 coding sequence is TGTGCCAGCAGCTTCGGGATAATGAACACTGAAGCTTTCTTT. This gives the protein CASSFGIMNTEAFF.

V usage is TRBV5-1 and J usage is TRBJ2-1, with 7 positions matching TRBD2. The germline V gene encodes CDR1 SGHRS and CDR2 YFSETQ. The CDR3 has 14 amino acids. With 0 bases clipped from V and 7 bases from J, the junction kept 4 bases outside the gene matches. CDR3 amino acids: CASSLDRGGNEQFF. The CDR3 DNA is TGCGCCAGCAGCTTGGACCGGGGAGGGAATGAGCAGTTCTTC.

The chain is built from TRBV2 and TRBJ2-1; TRBD2 matches at 9 bases. CDR1 is SNHLY and CDR2 is FYNNEI in the germline V gene. Germline trimming cut 2 bases from V and 8 bases from J; bases unmatched to any gene: 10. The CDR3 has 16 amino acids. The CDR3 DNA sequence: TGTGCCAGCAGTGAACGATGGAGCGGGGGGCTCTATGAGCAGTTCTTC. Encoded protein: CASSERWSGGLYEQFF.

The V and J genes are TRBV10-3 and TRBJ1-3; TRBD1 might be the D (6 bases). V was shortened by 0 bases and J by 3 bases, with 15 bases between the two germline ends. Per germline, CDR1 ENHRY and CDR2 SYGVKD. This CDR3 region has 17 residues. The CDR3 reads CAISESSGGESGNTIYF. Written as DNA, the CDR3 is TGTGCCATCAGTGAGTCGAGCGGGGGCGAGAGTGGAAACACCATATATTTT.

The chain couples TRBV27 to TRBJ2-2; 8 nucleotides align to TRBD1. The germline V gene encodes CDR1 MNHEY and CDR2 SMNVEV (reference sequence). This CDR3 has 16 residues. The junction had 8 bases not matched to a gene; V was cut back by 4 bases and J by 4 bases. CDR3 bases: TGTGCCAGCAGTTCGGGCGGGACAGGTCTCACCGGGGAGCTGTTTTTT. Protein product: CASSSGGTGLTGELFF.

The chain is built from TRBV9 and TRBJ2-7; 9 nucleotides line up with TRBD1. J lost 2 bases, V lost 3 bases, and 6 bases had no gene match. CDR3 length: 15 amino acids. Germline V CDR1 and CDR2: SGDLS, YYNGEE. This CDR3 is CASSEGGQGTYEQYF. The DNA of the CDR3 is TGTGCCAGCAGCGAGGGAGGACAGGGGACCTACGAGCAGTACTTC.

This clone was counted a few times. V gene TRBV12-3 or TRBV12-4 combines with J gene TRBJ2-1, with 8 bases fitting TRBD1. This CDR3 comprises 12 residues. Trimming took 5 bases from V and 14 from J; bases not matched to a gene: 8. The CDR3 DNA sequence: TGTGCCAGCAGTACGGGACAGGCAAGGGAGTTCTTC. Amino acid sequence: CASSTGQAREFF.

The chain employs TRBV5-8 and TRBJ2-7; a weak D match, TRBD2 (6 bases). Looked up from germline, CDR1 is SGHTS and CDR2 is YDEGEE. V was cut by 0 bases and J by 0 bases, with 10 bases left in between. The CDR3 has 15 amino acids. CDR3 bases: TGTGCCAGCAGCTTGGCGGGACTCCTCTCCTACGAGCAGTACTTC. This codes for CASSLAGLLSYEQYF.

This chain links TRBV7-9 with TRBJ1-1; D might be TRBD1 (6 bases). V lost 4 bases and J lost 8, with 20 bases in between. The CDR3 covers 15 residues. CDR1 and CDR2 (germline): SEHNR, FQNEAQ (reference sequence). The CDR3 region is CASSSPGVIAPEAFF. The CDR3 region has the DNA TGTGCCAGCAGCTCCCCAGGGGTCATAGCACCCGAAGCTTTCTTT.

This chain links TRBV28 with TRBJ1-2; D perhaps matches TRBD1 (5 bases). This CDR3 has 15 residues. The germline V gene encodes CDR1 MDHEN and CDR2 SYDVKM. V lost 6 bases and J lost 4, with 18 bases in between. CDR3 nucleotide sequence: TGTGCCAGCAGACCCCGGTGGGGGGAGAGCTATGGCTACACCTTC. Protein product: CASRPRWGESYGYTF.

The V call is TRBV4-3, the J call TRBJ2-3; D perhaps matches TRBD2 (6 bases). The V and J ends lost 1 base and 2 bases respectively, with 16 bases between them. The V gene's germline CDR1 is LGHNA and CDR2 YSLEER. CDR3 length equals 17 residues. DNA of the CDR3: TGCGCCAGCAGCCAAGGAGTAGCGGAGAGGGTCACAGATACGCAGTATTTT. Translated, it gives CASSQGVAERVTDTQYF.

The chain has TRBV5-4 and TRBJ1-1, with 9 bases that match TRBD1. CDR1 is SGHNT, CDR2 YYREEE, per germline (reference sequence). This CDR3 spans 13 amino acids. V dropped 3 bases and J dropped 5; count of bases not matched to a gene: 2. CDR3 coding DNA: TGTGCCAGCAGCTCCGACAGGGGGACTGAAGCTTTCTTT. It encodes CASSSDRGTEAFF.

The V call is TRBV7-6, the J call TRBJ2-7; TRBD1 is a possible D gene (5 bases). V gave up 1 base and J gave up 2 bases, with 12 bases separating them. Germline CDR1 and CDR2: SGHVS and FNYEAQ. The CDR3 sequence is 15 residues long. The DNA for the CDR3 is TGTGCCAGCAGCTTAGAAACAGGTCCGGCCTACGAGCAGTACTTC. As protein: CASSLETGPAYEQYF.